Shown below are 7 T cell receptor beta chains from a single sample sequenced in a study of blood T cell repertoires in COVID-19. The method was immunoSEQ multiplex PCR; TCRdb's version includes in-frame clones alone and lacks a portion of them. The sample carries around 300,000 clones, around 90% recorded once. Sample: PBMCs or T cells enriched from blood (not recorded which). Receptors originate from a man aged 25-45 years who had recovered from COVID-19.

The gene calls are TRBV10-3 and TRBJ1-1; 9 nucleotides align to TRBD1. Germline CDR1 reads ENHRY; CDR2 reads SYGVKD. The trim removed 0 bases at V and 4 bases at J, leaving 9 bases unmatched. This CDR3 is 17 amino acids long. As DNA, the CDR3 is TGTGCCATCAGTGAGTCTCCTGAACCGGGACAGGGCACTGAAGCTTTCTTT. Translating it yields CAISESPEPGQGTEAFF.

This rearrangement joins TRBV6-1 to TRBJ2-1, with a possible D match to TRBD1 (6 bases). This CDR3 comprises 16 residues. Trimming cost V 3 bases and J 0 bases, with 12 bases left between them. CDR1 is MNHNS and CDR2 is SASEGT in the germline V gene. The CDR3 region has the DNA TGTGCCAGCAGTGACACGTACAGGGTCTCCTACAATGAGCAGTTCTTC. It encodes CASSDTYRVSYNEQFF.

The CDR3 loop is CASTLGTSGGASYNEQFF. For the CDR3, the DNA is TGTGCCAGCACCTTAGGGACTAGCGGGGGGGCCTCCTACAATGAGCAGTTCTTC. The chain uses TRBV9 and TRBJ2-1, with TRBD2 matching 16 bases. J was trimmed by 0 bases and V by 6 bases; bases with no gene match: 6. Germline CDR1 reads SGDLS; CDR2 reads YYNGEE. The CDR3 runs 18 residues.

The chain uses TRBV4-1 and TRBJ1-3; D call uncertain. Trimming stripped 0 bases from V and 0 bases from J, with 12 bases between. CDR3 size: 17 residues. Germline loops: CDR1 MGHRA, CDR2 YSYEKL. The chain's CDR3 is CASSQDFETYSGNTIYF. The CDR3 DNA is TGCGCCAGCAGCCAAGATTTTGAGACTTACTCTGGAAACACCATATATTTT.

This chain joins TRBV15 and TRBJ1-2; D possibly corresponds to TRBD1 (5 bases). V was shortened by 1 base and J by 2 bases, with 17 bases between the two germline ends. CDR3 length: 17 residues. Germline V gives CDR1 LNHNV, CDR2 YYDKDF (reference sequence). The DNA of the CDR3 is TGTGCCACCAGCAGAGCGCGGGGTCCAGGGTACAACTATGGCTACACCTTC. It yields the protein CATSRARGPGYNYGYTF.

The rearrangement uses TRBV18 and TRBJ2-3; 7 bases line up with TRBD1. Germline V lookup: CDR1 KGHSH, CDR2 LQKENI. This CDR3 region has 16 residues. With 1 base clipped from V and 3 bases from J, the junction kept 7 bases outside the gene matches. CDR3 DNA sequence: TGTGCCAGCTCACCACAGGGGGCACTAGTGACAGATACGCAGTATTTT. It translates to CASSPQGALVTDTQYF.

This chain uses TRBV28 with TRBJ1-1, with D hard to call. V was cut by 8 bases and J by 4 bases, with 17 bases left in between. The CDR3 extends over 14 amino acids. Per germline, CDR1 MDHEN and CDR2 SYDVKM. CDR3 loop: CASSPPESGTEAFF. The CDR3 DNA sequence: TGTGCCAGCTCACCCCCCGAGTCGGGCACTGAAGCTTTCTTT.